A selection of T cell receptor beta chains follows, all from one sample in a study of post-analysis software for immune sequencing data. One entry per CDR3 protein results from TCRdb running MiXCR on the PCR reads. The data hold hundreds of thousands of distinct CDR3 sequences, with roughly 45% observed a single time. Input material: blood. These TCRs come from a girl aged 5 to 17 with multiple sclerosis. Each CDR3 is given with its conserved first and last residue. D genes are given only for firm matches. Not every row has a clone size; where given, it reads once, few, many or a size class.

V,J,D,size,DNA,CDR3
TRBV5-1,TRBJ2-5,TRBD1,.,TGCGCCAGCAGCGTTGGGGCGACAGGGCCACAAGAGACCCAGTACTTC,CASSVGATGPQETQYF
TRBV9,TRBJ2-3,.,.,TGTGCCAGCAGCTCCAGTTCCGGGGGCGGGTCCCGCACAGATACGCAGTATTTT,CASSSSSGGGSRTDTQYF
TRBV28,TRBJ2-3,.,.,TGTGCCAGCCAAACAACAGATACGCAGTATTTT,CASQTTDTQYF
TRBV10-3,TRBJ1-4,TRBD1,.,TGTGCCATCAGTGGACAGGGCGTAGAAGAAAAACTGTTTTTT,CAISGQGVEEKLFF
TRBV18,TRBJ1-5,TRBD1,.,TGTGCCAGCTCACCACGGCAGGGGGGAAGTCAGCCCCAGCATTTT,CASSPRQGGSQPQHF
TRBV20-1,TRBJ1-2,.,.,TGCAGTGTCCCGGACACAGTCTATGGCTACACCTTC,CSVPDTVYGYTF
TRBV2,TRBJ2-1,TRBD2,.,TGTGCCAGCAGTTCCGGGACTAGCGGGAGCGATGAGCAGTTCTTC,CASSSGTSGSDEQFF
TRBV27,TRBJ2-7,.,few,TGTGCCAGCAGTCTTCTGGGTCGCTACGAGCAGTACTTC,CASSLLGRYEQYF
TRBV3-1,TRBJ2-5,TRBD2,.,TGTGCCAGCAGCCAAGAACTAGCGGGAGGACGCGAGACCCAGTACTTC,CASSQELAGGRETQYF
TRBV2,TRBJ2-4,TRBD1,.,TGTGCCGCGTCAAGGGACAGCCAAAACATTCAGTACTTC,CAASRDSQNIQYF
TRBV12-3/TRBV12-4,TRBJ1-5,TRBD1,few,TGTGCCAGCAAAGGGGACAGGGATCAGCCCCAGCATTTT,CASKGDRDQPQHF
TRBV5-8,TRBJ2-7,TRBD2,.,TGTGCCAGCACCCTACCGGGAGGGCCATTCGACGAGCAGTACTTC,CASTLPGGPFDEQYF
TRBV7-6,TRBJ2-1,.,.,TGTGCCAGCAGCTTCCCAGGGGACGGGAGGACTTACAATGAGCAGTTCTTC,CASSFPGDGRTYNEQFF
TRBV12-3/TRBV12-4,TRBJ2-2,.,.,TGTGCCAGCAGTTCCTCCAGGGAGCTGTTTTTT,CASSSSRELFF
TRBV27,TRBJ1-5,TRBD1,.,TGTGCCAGCATCGGGACAGGGCATAGCAATCAGCCCCAGCATTTT,CASIGTGHSNQPQHF
TRBV11-2,TRBJ2-3,.,few,TGTGCCAGCAGCAGAATCACAGATACGCAGTATTTT,CASSRITDTQYF
TRBV12-3/TRBV12-4,TRBJ2-3,.,.,TGTGCCAGCAGCCTTCCACGCACAGATACGCAGTATTTT,CASSLPRTDTQYF
TRBV10-3,TRBJ1-2,TRBD1,.,TGTGCCACCTCTATACCGGGACAGAGGGATGATGGCTACACCTTC,CATSIPGQRDDGYTF
TRBV13,TRBJ1-1,.,many,TGTGCCAGCAGCCGGACAGTGAACACTGAAGCTTTCTTT,CASSRTVNTEAFF
TRBV3-1,TRBJ2-1,.,.,TGTGCCAGCAGCCATAGGTCGCTCTACAATGAGCAGTTCTTC,CASSHRSLYNEQFF
TRBV7-2,TRBJ2-7,TRBD2,.,TGTGCCAGCAGCCCAGGGGGTAGCGGGAGTACTTACGAGCAGTACTTC,CASSPGGSGSTYEQYF
TRBV4-1,TRBJ2-3,TRBD2,.,TGCGCCAGCAGCCAGTGGCTAGCGGGAGTGACAGGAGATACGCAGTATTTT,CASSQWLAGVTGDTQYF
TRBV3-1,TRBJ2-7,.,few,TGTGCCAGCAGCGCCGACAGGAACTCCTACGAGCAGTACTTC,CASSADRNSYEQYF
TRBV28,TRBJ2-7,.,.,TGTGCCAGCAGTTTATCCCCCACAGGGAACTACGAGCAGTACTTC,CASSLSPTGNYEQYF
TRBV5-1,TRBJ2-1,TRBD2,few,TGCGCCAGCAGCTTGGGTAGCGGGGGGTCCTACAATGAGCAGTTCTTC,CASSLGSGGSYNEQFF
TRBV29-1,TRBJ1-1,.,.,TGCAGCGTTGTGGGTGGCTGGGGGCCGGAGGGTTTCTTT,CSVVGGWGPEGFF
TRBV5-1,TRBJ2-5,.,.,TGCGCCAGCAGCTTGGGGCCATCTGGCATCCAAGAGACCCAGTACTTC,CASSLGPSGIQETQYF
TRBV6-6,TRBJ1-5,.,few,TGTGCCAGCAGAATGACCCAGGCGAACAATCAGCCCCAGCATTTT,CASRMTQANNQPQHF
TRBV11-2,TRBJ2-3,TRBD2,.,TGTGCCAGCAGCTTAGTTTCCCTAGCGGGAGGGGGCAATGAGCAGTATTTT,CASSLVSLAGGGNEQYF
TRBV18,TRBJ2-7,TRBD2,few,TGTGCCAGCTCACCCCGACTAGCGGGAGACGAGCAGTACTTC,CASSPRLAGDEQYF
TRBV28,TRBJ2-1,TRBD2,few,TGTGCCAGCACTTTTGAGGGAGGGCGGGGTAGGAATGAGCAGTTCTTC,CASTFEGGRGRNEQFF
TRBV20-1,TRBJ2-7,TRBD1,.,TGCAGTGCTAGAGATTTAACAGGGGGTTCCTACGAGCAGTACTTC,CSARDLTGGSYEQYF
TRBV11-1,TRBJ2-1,.,.,TGTGCCAGCAGCGGAGGACAGTACAATGAGCAGTTCTTC,CASSGGQYNEQFF
TRBV5-1,TRBJ1-3,.,.,TGCGCCAGCGAAGAATTCCCGGGACGGGGTTCTGGAAACACCATATATTTT,CASEEFPGRGSGNTIYF
TRBV20-1,TRBJ2-1,.,.,TGCAGTGCTAGTGAGGGAGCCTGGAATGAGCAGTTCTTC,CSASEGAWNEQFF
TRBV20-1,TRBJ2-1,TRBD2,.,TGCAGTGCTAGTTCCTCTAGCGGGGCCACCTACAATGAGCAGTTCTTC,CSASSSSGATYNEQFF
TRBV20-1,TRBJ2-1,.,.,TGCAGTGCCCCCCCGAGCGCCGACGCATACAATGAGCAGTTCTTC,CSAPPSADAYNEQFF
TRBV5-1,TRBJ2-1,TRBD2,.,TGCGCCAGCAGCTTGCCTAGCGGGAGGTACAATGAGCAGTTCTTC,CASSLPSGRYNEQFF
TRBV2,TRBJ2-7,.,.,TGTGCCAGCGGACCCGGGACGGGTACCTACGAGCAGTACTTC,CASGPGTGTYEQYF
TRBV5-1,TRBJ2-5,.,few,TGCGCCAGCAGCTTGGGACTGGGGGGAGAGACCCAGTACTTC,CASSLGLGGETQYF
TRBV14,TRBJ2-7,.,few,TGTGCCAGCAGCCAGACAGGAATCTACGAGCAGTACTTC,CASSQTGIYEQYF
TRBV6-5,TRBJ1-1,TRBD1,.,TGTGCCAGCAGGTACCGGACAGGATACACTGAAGCTTTCTTT,CASRYRTGYTEAFF
TRBV7-8,TRBJ2-2,.,.,TGTGCCAGCAGCTCAACAAAGAACACCGGGGAGCTGTTTTTT,CASSSTKNTGELFF
TRBV6-6,TRBJ2-4,.,few,TGTGCCAGCAGTTACTCGGGAGAGGGGAATAAGTACTTC,CASSYSGEGNKYF
TRBV11-3,TRBJ2-1,TRBD1,.,TGTGCCAGCAGTCTCAGGACAGGGGCCTACAATGAGCAGTTCTTC,CASSLRTGAYNEQFF
TRBV29-1,TRBJ2-1,TRBD2,.,TGCAGCACCCGTAGCGGGAGGGCCTACAATGAGCAGTTCTTC,CSTRSGRAYNEQFF
TRBV12-3/TRBV12-4,TRBJ2-3,.,few,TGTGCCAGCAGTTTAAAGACAGTCAGCACAGATACGCAGTATTTT,CASSLKTVSTDTQYF
TRBV7-2,TRBJ1-1,.,few,TGTGCCAGCAGCTTATCAGGACAGAAAATGAACACTGAAGCTTTCTTT,CASSLSGQKMNTEAFF
TRBV5-6,TRBJ2-1,TRBD2,.,TGTGCCAGCAGCTATTTCAGCGGGAGAGGCCATGAGCAGTTCTTC,CASSYFSGRGHEQFF
TRBV5-1,TRBJ2-1,.,few,TGCGCCAGCAGCTTGGGGGCCGAGGTTAGTGAGCAGTTCTTC,CASSLGAEVSEQFF
TRBV9,TRBJ2-7,TRBD1,few,TGTGCCAGCAGCGTAGAGGCCAGGGGGCTAGGCGAGCAGTACTTC,CASSVEARGLGEQYF
TRBV6-1,TRBJ1-2,.,.,TGTGCCAGCAGGGGGGAGGGAGGCGGCTACACCTTC,CASRGEGGGYTF
TRBV13,TRBJ2-7,TRBD2,.,TGTGCCAGCAGCTTCCTAGCGGGAGGGTCCTACGAGCAGTACTTC,CASSFLAGGSYEQYF